This section outlines one TCR beta chain sequence together with its context. When the RNA was reverse transcribed, random hexamers were used with an input of roughly 0.45 to 1 ug. The authors amplified TCR beta CDR3 across 54 Vbeta and 13 Jbeta using immunoSEQ multiplex PCR. TCRdb independently ran MiXCR on the immunoSEQ multiplex PCR reads; one entry per CDR3 protein. Here the sample spans 150,000 to 200,000 distinct CDR3 sequences, approximately 94% being singletons. This sample is drawn from a study of CD8 T cells in Susac syndrome. Trimming left V 5 bases short and J 4 bases short, with 15 bases between. Germline CDR1 DFQATT, CDR2 SNEGSKA (reference sequence). CDR3 length equals 13 residues.

The sample consisted of CD4+ T cells from PBMCs. This chain joins TRBV20-1 and TRBJ2-7; the D gene is possibly TRBD2 (6 bases). The sequence came from a human donor with multiple sclerosis. In nucleotides, the CDR3 is TGCAGTGCTCTTAGCGGCGTGGGATACGAGCAGTACTTC. It is translated as CSALSGVGYEQYF.